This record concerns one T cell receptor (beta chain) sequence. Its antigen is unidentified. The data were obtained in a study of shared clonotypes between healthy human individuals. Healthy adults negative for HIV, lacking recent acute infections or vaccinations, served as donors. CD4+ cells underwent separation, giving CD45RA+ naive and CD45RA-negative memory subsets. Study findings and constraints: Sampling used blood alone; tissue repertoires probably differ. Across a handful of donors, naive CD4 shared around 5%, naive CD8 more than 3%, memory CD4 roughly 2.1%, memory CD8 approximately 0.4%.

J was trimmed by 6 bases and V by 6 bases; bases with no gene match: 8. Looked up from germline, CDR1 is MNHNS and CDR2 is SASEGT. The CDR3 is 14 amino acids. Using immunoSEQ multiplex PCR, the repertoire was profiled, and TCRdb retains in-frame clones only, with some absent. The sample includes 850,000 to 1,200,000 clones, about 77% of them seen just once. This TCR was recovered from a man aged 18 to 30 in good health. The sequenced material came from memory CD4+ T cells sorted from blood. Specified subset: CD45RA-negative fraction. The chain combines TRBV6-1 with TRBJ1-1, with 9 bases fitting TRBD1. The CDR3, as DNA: TGTGCCAGCAGCTACAGGGGGCAGCTCCCTGAAGCTTTCTTT. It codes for CASSYRGQLPEAFF.